This T cell receptor (beta chain) came from a study of blood T cell repertoires in COVID-19. Study-level information: Researchers got acute and convalescent COVID-19 samples from the United States, Italy and Spain. The analysed material was cDNA or gDNA that came from T cells, B-cell-depleted T cells, or PBMCs.

Generated by immunoSEQ multiplex PCR, the TCRdb table keeps only in-frame clones and is missing some. The data contain approximately 250,000 clones, roughly 83% of them singletons. V lost 0 bases and J 7 bases, leaving 12 bases between the germline ends. The CDR3 has 13 amino acids. Per germline, CDR1 GTSNPN and CDR2 SVGIG (reference sequence). V is TRBV30 and J is TRBJ1-1; D may be TRBD1 (5 bases). Input material: peripheral blood. The receptor was isolated from a man aged 60 to 75 who had recovered from COVID-19. The CDR3: CAWSVGRAYEAFF. For the CDR3, the DNA is TGTGCCTGGAGTGTGGGCAGGGCGTATGAAGCTTTCTTT.